This T cell receptor beta chain originates from a study of cytomegalovirus exposure and HLA in healthy donors. General study points: Subsequent analysis of the 110 or so validation repertoires found a tendency for first-cohort TCR clusters to co-occur. Most TCR sequences were rare, but some public TCRs occurred in many donors. Diagnosis of cytomegalovirus status made by the classifier reportedly showed high specificity and sensitivity. The investigators catalogued under 200 TCR beta chains as cytomegalovirus-associated.

Notes on this clone: The target antigen is unknown.

The method was immunoSEQ multiplex PCR; TCRdb's version includes in-frame clones alone and lacks a portion of them. The sample lists about 160,000 clones, approximately 81% seen once, with about 10% in the top ten. The trim removed 2 bases at V and 4 bases at J, leaving 2 bases unmatched. There are 13 residues in the CDR3. Germline CDR1 SQVTM, CDR2 ANQGSEA. Source material: PBMCs. The genes are TRBV29-1 and TRBJ2-1; the match to TRBD2 covers 7 bases. The clonotype comes from a man in his thirties or forties in good health and CMV-seropositive. DNA of the CDR3: TGCAGCGTTGAAAAACTAGCGTACAATGAGCAGTTCTTC. Translating it yields CSVEKLAYNEQFF.